The source of this T cell receptor (beta chain) is a study of OX40 agonist ivuxolimab in advanced cancers. Across the whole study: Dose-escalation patients were diagnosed with hepatocellular carcinoma, melanoma, renal cell cancer or head and neck cancer. Regarding the study as a whole: At doses 0.1 to 3.0 mg/kg, CD4+ and CD8+ clones expanded. Researchers did not establish what antigens the expanded peripheral T cells target.

Germline CDR1 and CDR2: LNHNV and YYDKDF (reference sequence). Trimming cost V 2 bases and J 4 bases, with 20 bases left between them. This CDR3 has 18 residues. Repertoires were generated with immunoSEQ multiplex PCR, while TCRdb's copy carries only in-frame clones and drops some. The table has tens of thousands of clones, around 87% seen once. In regard to this clone: The antigen remains unidentified.

Sample: CD4+ or CD8+ T cells sorted from blood, taken in a trial of the OX40 agonist ivuxolimab. V and J are TRBV15 and TRBJ1-4, with D uncertain. The TCR was taken from an adult with an advanced solid tumor such as melanoma, head and neck, liver or kidney cancer. The CDR3 spells CATSRKSDSGILNEKLFF. The CDR3 nucleotides are TGTGCCACCAGCAGAAAATCGGATTCCGGGATACTTAATGAAAAACTGTTTTTT.